A single sample is the source of the 27 T cell receptor beta chains below, sequenced in a study of blood T cell repertoires in COVID-19. The repertoire was sequenced with immunoSEQ multiplex PCR; TCRdb's copy has only in-frame clones and lacks some. In the table there are 70,000 to 90,000 clones, roughly 87% of which are singletons. Source material: peripheral blood. These receptors all stem from a man in his 60s with acute or convalescent COVID-19.

The chain couples TRBV11-2 to TRBJ2-7; TRBD2 agrees at 8 bases. Per the germline V gene, CDR1 is SGHAT and CDR2 is FQNNGV. V was clipped by 4 bases and J by 6 bases; unmatched bases: 2. CDR3 length: 12 residues. CDR3 protein: CASSYGTSEQYF. DNA of the CDR3: TGTGCCAGCAGCTACGGGACTAGCGAGCAGTACTTC. The whole variable domain, remainder taken from reference TRBV11-2 and TRBJ2-7, is EAGVAQSPRYKIIEKRQSVAFWCNPISGHATLYWYQQILGQGPKLLIQFQNNGVVDDSQLPKDRFSAERLKGVDSTLKIQPAKLEDSAVYLCASSYGTSEQYFGPGTRLTVT.

Concerning this clone itself: The germline gene is not matched at one end of the junction; a read error may be the cause. The chain joins TRBV2 to TRBJ2-4, with D maybe TRBD2 (5 bases). This CDR3 comprises 13 residues. Germline V gene data show CDR1 as SNHLY and CDR2 as FYNNEI. CDR3 DNA: TGTGCCAGCAGTAATTACCCCCGGGAAATGAGAGACTTC. This codes for CASSNYPREMRDF.

This clone was seen ten or more times. The chain joins TRBV27 to TRBJ1-2; TRBD1 is a possible D gene (6 bases). From germline, CDR1 is MNHEY and CDR2 SMNVEV (reference sequence). V gave up 2 bases and J gave up 7 bases, with 14 bases separating them. The CDR3 loop spans 14 amino acids. The DNA for the CDR3 is TGTGCCAGCAGTTTAACCCTGGACAGTGGTGGCTACACCTTC. Its protein product is CASSLTLDSGGYTF.

This sequence joins TRBV20-1 and TRBJ2-7; 7 nucleotides agree with TRBD1. Germline lookup yields CDR1 DFQATT and CDR2 SNEGSKA (reference sequence). The V gene end was trimmed by 3 bases and the J gene end by 6 bases; junction bases not matched to a gene: 11. This CDR3 is 14 amino acids long. CDR3 sequence reads: CSASYHRGHREQYF. CDR3 bases: TGCAGTGCTAGTTATCACAGGGGACATCGCGAGCAGTACTTC.

This clone was detected only once. The junction and the germline gene differ at one end; a read error may be behind it. V is TRBV10-1 and J is TRBJ2-5; unclear D gene. The germline V gene has CDR1 WNHNN and CDR2 SYGVQD (reference sequence). This CDR3 is built from 8 residues. This CDR3 is CASRREDF. CDR3 nucleotides: TGCGCCAGCAGACGAGAGGACTTC.

The rearrangement joins TRBV11-2 to TRBJ1-6; D not certain. Germline loops: CDR1 SGHAT, CDR2 FQNNGV. This CDR3 is 14 amino acids long. The ends were cut back, 3 bases at V and 10 bases at J, with 13 bases in the middle. DNA for the CDR3: TGTGCCAGCAGCTTCCCAGGAGGAGAATCACCCCTCCACTTT. It yields the protein CASSFPGGESPLHF.

This chain uses TRBV20-1 with TRBJ2-2, with D maybe TRBD2 (6 bases). V was trimmed by 3 bases and J by 5 bases, leaving 16 bases between them. The CDR3 extends over 15 amino acids. Germline CDR1 reads DFQATT; CDR2 reads SNEGSKA (reference sequence). The CDR3 coding sequence is TGCAGTGCTAGTGCCGGGAGCTTACTTACCGGGGAGCTGTTTTTT. Amino acid sequence: CSASAGSLLTGELFF.

The genes are TRBV2 and TRBJ2-5; the match to TRBD2 covers 11 bases. V was clipped by 0 bases and J by 2 bases; unmatched bases: 2. This CDR3 region has 16 residues. CDR1 and CDR2 (germline): SNHLY, FYNNEI. CDR3 coding DNA: TGTGCCAGCAGTGAAGCGCGGACTAGCGGGCAAGAGACCCAGTACTTC. This sequence encodes CASSEARTSGQETQYF.

J is TRBJ2-7 and V is TRBV7-9, with 10 bases matching TRBD1. Germline values: CDR1 SEHNR, CDR2 FQNEAQ (reference sequence). The CDR3 is made up of 15 amino acids. Losses at the gene ends were 2 bases for V and 4 bases for J; bases not matched to a gene: 5. Written as DNA, the CDR3 is TGTGCCAGCAGCTTACCCGACAGGGGGCTTTACGAGCAGTACTTC. Translation gives CASSLPDRGLYEQYF.

V gene TRBV5-1 combines with J gene TRBJ2-1; no definite D call. The CDR3 is 14 residues long. Trimming took off 2 bases at V and 0 bases at J, with 6 bases between the two ends. Germline V gene lookup returns CDR1 SGHRS and CDR2 YFSETQ. CDR3 nucleotides: TGCGCCAGCAGCTTCCCTAGCTCCTACAATGAGCAGTTCTTC. Protein product: CASSFPSSYNEQFF.

The rearrangement joins TRBV9 to TRBJ2-5, with D perhaps matching TRBD1 (6 bases). The CDR3 is made up of 14 amino acids. The germline gives CDR1 SGDLS, CDR2 YYNGEE. The V end was cut by 4 bases, the J end by 0 bases, with 10 bases between. The CDR3 sequence is CASSPDSYQETQYF. For the CDR3, the DNA is TGTGCCAGCAGCCCGGACAGCTACCAAGAGACCCAGTACTTC.

V and J are TRBV6-2 or TRBV6-3 and TRBJ1-2, with TRBD1 matching over 9 bases. CDR3 size: 15 residues. CDR1 MNHEY and CDR2 SVGEGT come from the germline V gene. J lost 5 bases, V lost 5 bases, and 9 bases had no gene match. The CDR3 sequence: CASSGGRDRAYGYTF. The CDR3 DNA is TGTGCCAGCAGTGGGGGCCGGGACAGGGCTTATGGCTACACCTTC.

This chain joins TRBV29-1 and TRBJ2-7; 8 nucleotides line up with TRBD1. Germline CDR1 reads SQVTM; CDR2 reads ANQGSEA. The CDR3 loop spans 14 amino acids. V shed 6 bases, J shed 0 bases, and the junction held 7 bases outside the gene matches. Here the CDR3 DNA reads TGCAGCGTAGCCACAGGGGGAAGCTCCTACGAGCAGTACTTC. Its protein product is CSVATGGSSYEQYF.

This clone was recorded at least ten times. The chain employs TRBV7-2 and TRBJ1-5, with a tentative D call TRBD1 (5 bases). V dropped 5 bases and J dropped 11 bases, with 13 bases sitting between them. From germline, CDR1 is SGHTA and CDR2 FQGNSA. The CDR3 is 12 residues long. CDR3 region: CASSPLSGAQHF. The CDR3 nucleotides read TGTGCCAGCAGCCCTCTTTCGGGGGCCCAGCATTTT. The whole variable domain, remainder taken from reference TRBV7-2 and TRBJ1-5, is GAGVSQSPSNKVTEKGKDVELRCDPISGHTALYWYRQSLGQGLEFLIYFQGNSAPDKSGLPSDRFSAERTGGSVSTLTIQRTQQEDSAVYLCASSPLSGAQHFGDGTRLSIL.

The genes are TRBV7-2 and TRBJ2-5; 7 bases line up with TRBD1. V lost 6 bases, J lost 5 bases, and 6 bases stayed unmatched. CDR3 length equals 13 residues. Germline V lookup: CDR1 SGHTA, CDR2 FQGNSA. This chain's CDR3 is CASSFDRDETQYF. DNA for the CDR3: TGTGCCAGCAGTTTTGACAGGGATGAGACCCAGTACTTC. The full variable domain, in which reference TRBV7-2 and TRBJ2-5 provide the parts outside the CDR3, is GAGVSQSPSNKVTEKGKDVELRCDPISGHTALYWYRQSLGQGLEFLIYFQGNSAPDKSGLPSDRFSAERTGGSVSTLTIQRTQQEDSAVYLCASSFDRDETQYFGPGTRLLVL.

This sequence joins TRBV7-3 and TRBJ2-3, with 9 bases identical to TRBD2. J lost 3 bases, V lost 5 bases, and 6 bases had no gene match. From germline, CDR1 is SGHTA and CDR2 FQGTGA. The CDR3 spans 15 residues. In DNA form, the CDR3 reads TGTGCCAGCAGCAAAGCGGGGGGCTCAACAGATACGCAGTATTTT. Translated, it gives CASSKAGGSTDTQYF.

CDR3 residues: CATEWQGRALSQPQHF. DNA for the CDR3: TGTGCCACCGAATGGCAGGGCCGTGCCTTGAGTCAGCCCCAGCATTTT. The chain couples TRBV19 to TRBJ1-5; TRBD1 is a possible D gene (5 bases). The V and J ends lost 10 bases and 6 bases respectively, with 25 bases between them. This CDR3 region has 16 residues. The germline V gene has CDR1 LNHDA and CDR2 SQIVND (reference sequence).

The rearrangement joins TRBV2 to TRBJ1-4, with TRBD1 as a possible D gene (5 bases). Germline assignment: CDR1 SNHLY and CDR2 FYNNEI. The CDR3 is 15 residues long. The V and J ends lost 3 bases and 3 bases respectively, with 11 bases between them. The CDR3 bases are TGTGCCAGCAGTGACCAGGGTATAGCTAATGAAAAACTGTTTTTT. Amino acids: CASSDQGIANEKLFF.

The V call is TRBV4-1, the J call TRBJ2-1; D call uncertain. Per germline, CDR1 MGHRA and CDR2 YSYEKL. Trimming shortened V by 6 bases and J by 0 bases, and 15 bases separated the two germline ends. CDR3 length: 16 residues. The CDR3 here is CASSPPRSSSYNEQFF. The CDR3 bases are TGCGCCAGCAGTCCCCCGCGGTCTAGCTCCTACAATGAGCAGTTCTTC.

The chain links TRBV7-2 to TRBJ1-2, with D possibly TRBD1 on 5 matching bases. Germline CDR1 reads SGHTA; CDR2 reads FQGNSA. V gave up 5 bases and J gave up 8 bases, with 15 bases separating them. There are 13 residues in the CDR3. The CDR3 DNA reads TGTGCCAGCAGCCTATCGCAGGGTGCGGGCTACACCTTC. It codes for CASSLSQGAGYTF. The full variable domain, with the rest looked up from reference TRBV7-2 and TRBJ1-2, is GAGVSQSPSNKVTEKGKDVELRCDPISGHTALYWYRQSLGQGLEFLIYFQGNSAPDKSGLPSDRFSAERTGGSVSTLTIQRTQQEDSAVYLCASSLSQGAGYTFGSGTRLTVV.

This chain links TRBV6-5 with TRBJ1-5, with D tentatively TRBD1 (6 bases). The V and J ends lost 7 bases and 5 bases respectively, with 15 bases between them. Per the germline V gene, CDR1 is MNHEY and CDR2 is SVGAGI. The CDR3 is 14 residues long. CDR3 nucleotide sequence: TGTGCCAGCATTCAGGGGTACATCGATCAGCCCCAGCATTTT. Residues: CASIQGYIDQPQHF.

The chain employs TRBV3-1 (or the pseudogene TRBV3-2) and TRBJ2-2, with a possible D match to TRBD2 (5 bases). The CDR3 consists of 15 residues. Trimming took 2 bases from V and 5 from J, leaving 12 bases between them. Germline V gene data show CDR1 as LGHDT and CDR2 as YNNKEL (reference sequence). CDR3 amino acids: CASSQYGVTTGELFF. The CDR3 region has the DNA TGTGCCAGCAGCCAATACGGGGTAACTACCGGGGAGCTGTTTTTT.

The chain couples TRBV2 to TRBJ1-2, with D possibly being TRBD1 (6 bases). The CDR3 totals 15 residues. Germline V gene sequence: CDR1 SNHLY, CDR2 FYNNEI. V lost 4 bases, J lost 0 bases, and 12 bases lay in between. CDR3: CASSATGRSNYGYTF. DNA for the CDR3: TGTGCCAGCAGTGCTACAGGGCGATCTAACTATGGCTACACCTTC.

The chain is built from TRBV18 and TRBJ2-7; D remains unclear. This CDR3 region has 11 residues. Per germline, CDR1 KGHSH and CDR2 LQKENI. V gave up 3 bases and J gave up 4 bases, with 4 bases separating them. This CDR3 reads CASSPAYEQYF. The CDR3, as DNA: TGTGCCAGCTCACCTGCGTACGAGCAGTACTTC.

This chain connects TRBV5-6 to TRBJ1-1, with TRBD1 as a possible D gene (6 bases). The V and J ends lost 4 bases and 6 bases respectively, with 13 bases between them. The CDR3 length is 13 residues. CDR1 and CDR2 from the germline V gene are SGHDT and YYEEEE. CDR3 DNA: TGTGCCAGCAGCCTTGGACAGAGGGCTGAAGCTTTCTTT. It codes for CASSLGQRAEAFF.

The chain recombines TRBV3-1 (or the pseudogene TRBV3-2) with TRBJ2-1; 9 positions agree with TRBD1. J gave up 2 bases and V 3 bases, and 8 bases lay outside the gene matches. This CDR3 spans 17 amino acids. CDR1 is LGHDT and CDR2 is YNNKEL in the germline V gene (reference sequence). For the CDR3, the DNA is TGTGCCAGCAGCCATAAAAGCGGGACAGGGACCTACAATGAGCAGTTCTTC. Amino acid sequence: CASSHKSGTGTYNEQFF.

J is TRBJ2-1 and V is TRBV20-1; no clear D. CDR1 is DFQATT, CDR2 SNEGSKA, per germline (reference sequence). The CDR3 sequence is 11 residues long. Trimming took off 3 bases at V and 6 bases at J, with 6 bases between the two ends. CDR3 in DNA: TGCAGTGCTAGTCTGTCCAATGAGCAGTTCTTC. Residues: CSASLSNEQFF.